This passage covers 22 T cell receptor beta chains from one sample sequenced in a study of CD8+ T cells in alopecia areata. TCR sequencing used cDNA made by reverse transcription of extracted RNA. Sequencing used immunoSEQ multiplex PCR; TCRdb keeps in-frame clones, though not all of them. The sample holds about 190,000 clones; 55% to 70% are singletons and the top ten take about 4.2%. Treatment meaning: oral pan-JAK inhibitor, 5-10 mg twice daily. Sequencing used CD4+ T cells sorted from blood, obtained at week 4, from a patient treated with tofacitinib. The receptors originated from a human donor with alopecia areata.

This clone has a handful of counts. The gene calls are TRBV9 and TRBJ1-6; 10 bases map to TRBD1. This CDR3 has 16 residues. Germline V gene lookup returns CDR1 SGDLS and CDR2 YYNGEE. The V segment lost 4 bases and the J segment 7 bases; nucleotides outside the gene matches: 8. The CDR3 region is CASSTHPTGGNSPLHF. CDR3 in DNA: TGTGCCAGCAGCACTCACCCGACAGGGGGCAATTCACCCCTCCACTTT.

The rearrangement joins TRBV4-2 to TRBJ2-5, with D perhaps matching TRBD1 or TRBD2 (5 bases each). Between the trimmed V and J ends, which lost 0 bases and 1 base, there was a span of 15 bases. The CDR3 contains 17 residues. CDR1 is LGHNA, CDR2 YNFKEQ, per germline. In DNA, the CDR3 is TGTGCCAGCAGCCAAGATGAGGGGCGGGCCGCCCAAGAGACCCAGTACTTC. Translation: CASSQDEGRAAQETQYF.

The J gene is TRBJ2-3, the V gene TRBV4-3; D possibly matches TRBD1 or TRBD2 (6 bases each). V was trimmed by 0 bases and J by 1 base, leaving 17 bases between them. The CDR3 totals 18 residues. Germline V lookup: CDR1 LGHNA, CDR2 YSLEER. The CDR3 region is CASSQDLVGGLGTDTQYF. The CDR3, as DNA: TGCGCCAGCAGCCAAGATCTTGTGGGGGGCCTTGGCACAGATACGCAGTATTTT.

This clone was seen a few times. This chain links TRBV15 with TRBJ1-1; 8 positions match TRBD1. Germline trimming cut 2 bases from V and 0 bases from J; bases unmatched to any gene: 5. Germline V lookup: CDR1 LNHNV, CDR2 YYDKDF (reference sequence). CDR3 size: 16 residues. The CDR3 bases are TGTGCCACCAGCAGATCCCGGACAGGGATGAACACTGAAGCTTTCTTT. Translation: CATSRSRTGMNTEAFF.

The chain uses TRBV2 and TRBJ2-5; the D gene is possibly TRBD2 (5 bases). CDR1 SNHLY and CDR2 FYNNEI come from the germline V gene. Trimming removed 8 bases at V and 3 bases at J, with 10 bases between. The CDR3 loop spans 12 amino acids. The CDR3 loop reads CASSDLKETQYF. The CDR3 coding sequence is TGTGCCAGCTCGGACTTAAAAGAGACCCAGTACTTC.

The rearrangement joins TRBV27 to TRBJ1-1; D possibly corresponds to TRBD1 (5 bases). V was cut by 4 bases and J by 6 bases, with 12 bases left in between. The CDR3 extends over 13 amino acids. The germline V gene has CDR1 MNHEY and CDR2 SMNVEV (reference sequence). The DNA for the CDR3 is TGTGCCAGCAGTTCCAGGGTTATCGCTGAAGCTTTCTTT. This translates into CASSSRVIAEAFF.

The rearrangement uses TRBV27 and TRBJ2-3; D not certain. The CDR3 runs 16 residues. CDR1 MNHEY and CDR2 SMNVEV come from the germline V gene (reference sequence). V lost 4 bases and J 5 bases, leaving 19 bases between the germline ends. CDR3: CASSSLRKGIRDTQYF. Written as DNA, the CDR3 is TGTGCCAGCAGTTCCCTTAGAAAGGGAATTAGAGATACGCAGTATTTT.

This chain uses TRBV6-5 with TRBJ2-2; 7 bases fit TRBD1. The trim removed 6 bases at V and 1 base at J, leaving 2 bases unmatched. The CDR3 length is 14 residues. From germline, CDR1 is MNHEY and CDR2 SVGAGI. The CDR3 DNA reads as TGTGCCAGCAGGGGGGACAGGAACACCGGGGAGCTGTTTTTT. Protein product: CASRGDRNTGELFF.

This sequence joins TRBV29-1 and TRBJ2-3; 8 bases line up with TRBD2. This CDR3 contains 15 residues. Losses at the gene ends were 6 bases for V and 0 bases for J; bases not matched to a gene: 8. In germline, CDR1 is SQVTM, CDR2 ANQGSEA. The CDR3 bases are TGCAGCGTCATAAGACTAGCGCGCAGCACAGATACGCAGTATTTT. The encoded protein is CSVIRLARSTDTQYF.

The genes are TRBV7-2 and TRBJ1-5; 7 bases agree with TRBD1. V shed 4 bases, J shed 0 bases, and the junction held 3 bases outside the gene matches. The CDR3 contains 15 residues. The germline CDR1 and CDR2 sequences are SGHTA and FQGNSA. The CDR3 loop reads CASSYGTVSNQPQHF. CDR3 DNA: TGTGCCAGCAGCTACGGGACAGTTAGCAATCAGCCCCAGCATTTT. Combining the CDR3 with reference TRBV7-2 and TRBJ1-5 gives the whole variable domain GAGVSQSPSNKVTEKGKDVELRCDPISGHTALYWYRQSLGQGLEFLIYFQGNSAPDKSGLPSDRFSAERTGGSVSTLTIQRTQQEDSAVYLCASSYGTVSNQPQHFGDGTRLSIL.

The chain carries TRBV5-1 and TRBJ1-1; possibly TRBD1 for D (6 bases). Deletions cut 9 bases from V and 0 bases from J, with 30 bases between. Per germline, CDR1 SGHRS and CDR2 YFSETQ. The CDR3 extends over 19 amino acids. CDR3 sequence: CATVSGASKLLPMNTEAFF. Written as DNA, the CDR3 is TGCGCCACCGTTTCAGGGGCCTCAAAACTTCTCCCTATGAACACTGAAGCTTTCTTT.

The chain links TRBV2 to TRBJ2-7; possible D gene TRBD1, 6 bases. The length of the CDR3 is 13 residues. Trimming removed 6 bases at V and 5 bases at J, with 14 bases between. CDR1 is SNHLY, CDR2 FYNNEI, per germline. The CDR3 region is CASSTLQGNEQYF. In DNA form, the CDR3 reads TGTGCCAGCAGCACACTACAGGGAAACGAGCAGTACTTC.

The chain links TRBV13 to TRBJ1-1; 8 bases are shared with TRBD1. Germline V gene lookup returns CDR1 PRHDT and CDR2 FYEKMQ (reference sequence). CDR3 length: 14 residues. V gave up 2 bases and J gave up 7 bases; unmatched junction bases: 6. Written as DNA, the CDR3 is TGTGCCAGCAGCTTACGACAGGGGACCATTGAAGCTTTCTTT. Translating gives CASSLRQGTIEAFF.

The CDR3 DNA reads TGCAGCGCCGCCCGGGGGGGAAGCTATGGCTACACCTTC. Translated: CSAARGGSYGYTF. V gene TRBV29-1 combines with J gene TRBJ1-2, with a tentative D call TRBD1 (5 bases). CDR1 and CDR2 from the germline V gene are SQVTM and ANQGSEA. V lost 7 bases to trimming and J lost 4 bases, with 16 bases between them. This CDR3 comprises 13 residues.

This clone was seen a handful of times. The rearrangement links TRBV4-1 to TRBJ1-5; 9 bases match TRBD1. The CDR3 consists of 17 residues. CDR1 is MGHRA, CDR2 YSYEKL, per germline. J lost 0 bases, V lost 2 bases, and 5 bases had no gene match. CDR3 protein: CASSQRTGGRSNQPQHF. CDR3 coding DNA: TGCGCCAGCAGCCAACGTACAGGGGGCCGTAGCAATCAGCCCCAGCATTTT.

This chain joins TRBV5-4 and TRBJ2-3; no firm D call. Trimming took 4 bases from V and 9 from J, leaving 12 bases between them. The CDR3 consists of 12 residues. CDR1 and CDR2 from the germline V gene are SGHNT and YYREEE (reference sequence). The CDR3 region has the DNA TGTGCCAGCAGCCCTGGTCTACCAACGCAGTATTTT. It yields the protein CASSPGLPTQYF.

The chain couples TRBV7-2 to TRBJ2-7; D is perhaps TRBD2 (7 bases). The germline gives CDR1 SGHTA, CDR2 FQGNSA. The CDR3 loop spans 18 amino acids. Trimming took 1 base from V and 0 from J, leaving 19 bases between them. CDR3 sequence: CASSLEGRAGAHSYEQYF. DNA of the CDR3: TGTGCCAGCAGCTTAGAGGGGAGGGCAGGGGCTCACTCCTACGAGCAGTACTTC.

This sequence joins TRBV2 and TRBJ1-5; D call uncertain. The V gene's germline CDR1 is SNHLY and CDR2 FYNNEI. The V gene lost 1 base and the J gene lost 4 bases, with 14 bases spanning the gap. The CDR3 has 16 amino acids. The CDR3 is CASSEDPGRGNQPQHF. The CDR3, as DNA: TGTGCCAGCAGTGAAGATCCGGGAAGAGGAAATCAGCCCCAGCATTTT.

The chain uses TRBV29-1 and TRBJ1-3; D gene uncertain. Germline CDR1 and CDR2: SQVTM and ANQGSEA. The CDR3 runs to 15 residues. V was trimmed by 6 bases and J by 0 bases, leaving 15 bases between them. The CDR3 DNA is TGCAGCGTCGTACCTCGGGCTCACTCTGGAAACACCATATATTTT. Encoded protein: CSVVPRAHSGNTIYF.

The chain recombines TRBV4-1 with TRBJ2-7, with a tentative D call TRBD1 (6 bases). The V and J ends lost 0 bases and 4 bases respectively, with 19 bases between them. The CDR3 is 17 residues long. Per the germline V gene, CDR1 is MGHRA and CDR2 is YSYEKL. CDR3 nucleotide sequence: TGCGCCAGCAGCCAAGACACCAGCAGGGGCTTGCGATACGAGCAGTACTTC. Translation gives CASSQDTSRGLRYEQYF.

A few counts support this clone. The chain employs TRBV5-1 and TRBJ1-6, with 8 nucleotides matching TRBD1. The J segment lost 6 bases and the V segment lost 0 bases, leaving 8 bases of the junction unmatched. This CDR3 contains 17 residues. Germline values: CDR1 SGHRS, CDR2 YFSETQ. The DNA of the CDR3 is TGCGCCAGCAGCTTGGTTTCAGGGGGCAGGGGTAATTCACCCCTCCACTTT. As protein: CASSLVSGGRGNSPLHF.

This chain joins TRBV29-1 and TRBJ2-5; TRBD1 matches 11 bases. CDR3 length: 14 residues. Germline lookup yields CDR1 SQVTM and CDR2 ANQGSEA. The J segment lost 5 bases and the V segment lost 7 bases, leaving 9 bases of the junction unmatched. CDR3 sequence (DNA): TGCAGCGGGAAGGGACAGGGGGTCCCCGAGACCCAGTACTTC. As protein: CSGKGQGVPETQYF.